A single sample gave rise to the 6 T cell receptor beta chains below, sequenced in a study of blood T cell repertoires in COVID-19 (dated by TCRdb to the early 2020s). Library generation was performed with the immunoSEQ multiplex PCR assay. The source is immuneACCESS, and TCRdb retained only in-frame sequences with V and J called. Part of the clones is not carried over; for the studies checked, unresolved V genes explain less than half of this, and the remainder is unexplained. This sample is represented by approximately 31,000 clones; 91% of them were singletons. The top ten hold around 3.6% of the sample. Sequenced: peripheral blood. These receptors all come from a man aged 60 to 69 with acute or convalescent COVID-19.

The chain couples TRBV7-2 to TRBJ2-1; the D gene is possibly TRBD1 (6 bases). With 0 bases removed from V and 4 bases from J, the gap between germline ends came to 13 bases. CDR3 size: 16 residues. The germline gives CDR1 SGHTA, CDR2 FQGNSA. The CDR3 region has the DNA TGTGCCAGCAGCTTAGCGGGGGACACCCGGTACAATGAGCAGTTCTTC. Translation: CASSLAGDTRYNEQFF.

This chain uses TRBV3-1 (or the pseudogene TRBV3-2) with TRBJ2-1; tentatively, D is TRBD1 (5 bases). CDR1 and CDR2 (germline): LGHDT, YNNKEL (reference sequence). V lost 3 bases to trimming and J lost 8 bases, with 11 bases between them. The CDR3 spans 13 residues. CDR3 DNA sequence: TGTGCCAGCAGCCAGGCCGGACATGATGAGCAGTTCTTC. This translates into CASSQAGHDEQFF.

The chain links TRBV7-3 to TRBJ2-2; D not resolved. Germline loops: CDR1 SGHTA, CDR2 FQGTGA. V was shortened by 3 bases and J by 1 base, with 9 bases between the two germline ends. This CDR3 spans 15 amino acids. In nucleotides, the CDR3 is TGTGCCAGCAGCTTGGGCAGGCTGAACACCGGGGAGCTGTTTTTT. Amino acid sequence: CASSLGRLNTGELFF. Based on the CDR3 plus reference TRBV7-3 and TRBJ2-2, the full variable domain is GAGVSQTPSNKVTEKGKYVELRCDPISGHTALYWYRQSLGQGPEFLIYFQGTGAADDSGLPNDRFFAVRPEGSVSTLKIQRTERGDSAVYLCASSLGRLNTGELFFGEGSRLTVL.

J is TRBJ2-1 and V is TRBV10-2; 10 positions match TRBD2. The V gene's germline CDR1 is WSHSY and CDR2 SAAADI. V was pared by 7 bases and J by 5 bases, with 2 bases of the junction left unmatched. The CDR3 consists of 13 residues. The CDR3 nucleotides read TGCGCCAGCAAACTAGCGGGGAACAATGAGCAGTTCTTC. This sequence encodes CASKLAGNNEQFF.

J is TRBJ1-6 and V is TRBV27; no reliable D call. Trimming took 3 bases from V and 10 from J, leaving 13 bases between them. The CDR3 totals 14 residues. The germline CDR1 and CDR2 sequences are MNHEY and SMNVEV (reference sequence). The CDR3 is CASSFPGRQSPLHF. The CDR3 bases are TGTGCCAGCAGTTTTCCCGGGAGGCAGTCACCCCTCCACTTT.

This clone was counted a few times. The rearrangement joins TRBV19 to TRBJ1-2; D unclear. V was trimmed by 1 base and J by 2 bases, leaving 8 bases between them. This CDR3 contains 14 residues. Germline loops: CDR1 LNHDA, CDR2 SQIVND (reference sequence). The CDR3: CASSIVSGNYGYTF. The CDR3 DNA reads as TGTGCCAGTAGTATAGTGTCGGGGAACTATGGCTACACCTTC.